This record looks at one TCR beta chain sequence and its context. The antigen is not known. The data were produced by immunoSEQ multiplex PCR, yet TCRdb's version contains in-frame clones alone and is incomplete. The sample yields 23,000 or so clones, over 75% seen once. This entry comes from a study of T cells in localized non-small cell lung cancer. There are 13 residues in the CDR3. The V gene end was trimmed by 10 bases and the J gene end by 4 bases; junction bases not matched to a gene: 8. Germline lookup yields CDR1 MNHNY and CDR2 SVGAGI (reference sequence). General study findings and limits: Longer overall survival accompanied higher blood T cell density. Uninvolved adjacent lung had higher T cell clonality than tumor and all other tissues. Of the top 100 tumor clones, median about 53 were in adjacent lung, 25 to 35 among its top 100.

The receptor's source is a male donor older than 55 with stage I squamous cell lung carcinoma. This specimen consisted of peripheral blood, obtained before any cancer treatment. The chain has TRBV6-6 and TRBJ2-5, with TRBD2 matching 8 bases. The DNA for the CDR3 is TGTGCCACTGCCGGGACTAGACGAGAGACCCAGTACTTC. Translation: CATAGTRRETQYF.